The present T cell receptor (beta chain) was sequenced within a study of CD8 T cells in Susac syndrome. With random hexamers, roughly 0.45 to 1 ug RNA was reverse transcribed. An immunoSEQ multiplex PCR generated amplified TCR beta CDR3 products spanning 54 Vbeta and 13 Jbeta. TCRdb re-analysed the immunoSEQ multiplex PCR reads in MiXCR, keeping a single row per CDR3 protein. The data hold nearly 200,000 distinct CDR3 sequences, with about 96% observed a single time. About this clonotype itself: Its antigen is not known.

Study-level points and caveats: Individuals included in the TCR sequencing and HLA analysis were acknowledged by the study to be relatively few in number.

Negative isolation was used for CD8+ and CD4+ T cells, and FACS enrichment was applied to TEMRA cells. This CDR3 is built from 14 residues. Trimming at V came to 3 bases and at J to 4 bases, leaving 3 bases not matched to a gene. Germline CDR1 is SQVTM and CDR2 is ANQGSEA. This clonotype was sampled from a human donor with multiple sclerosis. This chain uses TRBV29-1 with TRBJ2-7; 13 nucleotides align to TRBD2. The sequenced sample consisted of CD4+ T cells from PBMCs. The CDR3 coding sequence is TGCAGCGTTGAGGAGGGACTAGCGGGGTACGAGCAGTACTTC. Translated, it gives CSVEEGLAGYEQYF.